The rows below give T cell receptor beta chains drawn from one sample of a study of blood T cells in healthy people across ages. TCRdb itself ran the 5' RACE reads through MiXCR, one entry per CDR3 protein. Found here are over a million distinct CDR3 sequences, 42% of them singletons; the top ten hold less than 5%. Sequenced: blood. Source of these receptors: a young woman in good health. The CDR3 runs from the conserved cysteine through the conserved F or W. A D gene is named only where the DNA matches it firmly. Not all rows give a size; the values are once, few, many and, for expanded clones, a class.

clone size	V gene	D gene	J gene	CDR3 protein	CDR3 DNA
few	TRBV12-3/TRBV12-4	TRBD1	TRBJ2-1	CASSLRQGLGNEQFF	TGTGCCAGCAGTCTAAGACAGGGTTTGGGCAATGAGCAGTTCTTC
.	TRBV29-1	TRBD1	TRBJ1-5	CSVGDSGGQPQHF	TGCAGCGTTGGGGACAGCGGGGGCCAGCCCCAGCATTTT
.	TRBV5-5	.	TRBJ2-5	CASSADSGRTQYF	TGTGCCAGCAGCGCAGACTCCGGACGGACCCAGTACTTC
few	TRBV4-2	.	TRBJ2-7	CASSQESLNPNEQYF	TGTGCCAGCAGCCAAGAGTCATTAAACCCAAACGAGCAGTACTTC
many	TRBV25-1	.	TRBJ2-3	CASSIPSSDTQYF	TGTGCCAGCAGTATCCCCAGCTCAGATACGCAGTATTTT
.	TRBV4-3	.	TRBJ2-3	CASSQDRGAGSFADTQYF	TGCGCCAGCAGCCAAGATCGGGGAGCGGGTAGTTTCGCGGATACGCAGTATTTT
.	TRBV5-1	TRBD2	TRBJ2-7	CASSPNSGARCEQYF	TGCGCCAGCAGTCCGAATAGCGGGGCGCGATGCGAGCAGTACTTC
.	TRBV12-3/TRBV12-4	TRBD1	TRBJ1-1	CASSPQDRGNTEAFF	TGTGCCAGCAGTCCACAGGACAGGGGGAACACTGAAGCTTTCTTT
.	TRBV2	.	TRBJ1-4	CASSVRMPRAEKLFF	TGTGCCAGCAGTGTTAGGATGCCCAGGGCGGAAAAACTGTTTTTT
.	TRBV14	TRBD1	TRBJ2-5	CASRPTGGKETQYF	TGTGCCAGCAGACCGACAGGGGGCAAAGAGACCCAGTACTTC
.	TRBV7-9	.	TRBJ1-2	CASSRTANGYGYTF	TGTGCCAGCAGCCGGACGGCGAATGGCTATGGCTACACCTTC
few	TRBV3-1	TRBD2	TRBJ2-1	CASSARKGRGAYNEQFF	TGTGCCAGCAGCGCCAGGAAGGGGCGGGGGGCTTACAATGAGCAGTTCTTC
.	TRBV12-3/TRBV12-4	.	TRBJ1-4	CASSFGGTHNEKLFF	TGTGCCAGCAGTTTTGGGGGGACTCATAATGAAAAACTGTTTTTT
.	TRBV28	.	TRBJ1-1	CASRTPFDTMNTEAFF	TGTGCCAGCAGGACTCCTTTTGACACCATGAACACTGAAGCTTTCTTT
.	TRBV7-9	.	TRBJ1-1	CASSLVTGAHTEAFF	TGTGCCAGCAGCTTAGTAACGGGGGCCCACACTGAAGCTTTCTTT
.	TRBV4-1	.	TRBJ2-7	CASSPKRGVSYNEQYF	TGCGCCAGCAGCCCGAAGCGAGGGGTCTCCTACAATGAGCAGTACTTC
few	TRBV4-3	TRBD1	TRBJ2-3	CASSSLLGQGATDTQYF	TGCGCCAGCAGCTCTCTTTTAGGACAGGGGGCAACAGATACGCAGTATTTT
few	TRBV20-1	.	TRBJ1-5	CSARTGRYQPQHF	TGCAGTGCTAGGACGGGTCGATATCAGCCCCAGCATTTT
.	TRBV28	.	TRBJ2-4	CASSQSAFVKNIQYF	TGTGCCAGCAGCCAAAGCGCCTTCGTCAAAAACATTCAGTACTTC
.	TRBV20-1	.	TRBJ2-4	CSAREPRAHIQYF	TGCAGTGCTAGAGAGCCCAGGGCACACATTCAGTACTTC
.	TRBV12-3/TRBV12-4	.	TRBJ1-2	CASTPQDTFYGYTF	TGTGCCAGCACCCCCCAGGACACCTTCTATGGCTACACCTTC
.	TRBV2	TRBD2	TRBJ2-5	CASNTGLAEAQYF	TGTGCCAGCAATACAGGACTAGCGGAGGCCCAGTACTTC
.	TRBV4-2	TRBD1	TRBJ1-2	CASSQEGTGTGTGYTF	TGTGCCAGCAGCCAAGAAGGGACCGGGACAGGGACTGGCTACACCTTC
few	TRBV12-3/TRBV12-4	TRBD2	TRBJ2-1	CASSWRGLSYNEQFF	TGTGCCAGCAGTTGGCGGGGACTAAGCTACAATGAGCAGTTCTTC
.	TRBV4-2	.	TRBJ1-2	CASSQDYILYGYTF	TGTGCCAGCAGCCAAGATTACATTCTCTATGGCTACACCTTC
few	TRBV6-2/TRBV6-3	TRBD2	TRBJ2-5	CASSFLAGVGNEQYF	TGTGCCAGCAGTTTCTTAGCGGGGGTCGGCAATGAGCAGTACTTC
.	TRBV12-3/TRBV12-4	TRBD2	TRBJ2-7	CASSLAQGTSHEQYF	TGTGCCAGCAGTTTAGCACAGGGGACTAGCCATGAGCAGTACTTC
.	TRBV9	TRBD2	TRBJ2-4	CASSPGTSGWDIQYF	TGTGCCAGCAGCCCAGGGACTAGCGGTTGGGACATTCAGTACTTC
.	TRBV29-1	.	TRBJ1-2	CSVERDTPNYGYTF	TGCAGCGTTGAAAGGGACACCCCCAACTATGGCTACACCTTC
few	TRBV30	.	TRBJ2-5	CAWSVETQYF	TGTGCCTGGAGTGTGGAGACCCAGTACTTC
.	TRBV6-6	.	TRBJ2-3	CASTGSGYTDTQYF	TGTGCCAGTACGGGGTCAGGGTACACAGATACGCAGTATTTT
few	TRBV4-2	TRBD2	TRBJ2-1	CASSYRPAGGQYNEQFF	TGTGCCAGCAGCTATCGACCAGCGGGAGGGCAGTACAATGAGCAGTTCTTC
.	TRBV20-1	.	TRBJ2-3	CSASRWEITDTQYF	TGCAGTGCTAGTCGGTGGGAGATCACAGATACGCAGTATTTT
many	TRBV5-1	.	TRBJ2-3	CASSLRRPVTDTQYF	TGCGCCAGCAGCTTGCGACGTCCTGTCACAGATACGCAGTATTTT
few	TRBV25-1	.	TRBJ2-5	CASSESSLQETQYF	TGTGCCAGCAGTGAATCTAGTCTTCAAGAGACCCAGTACTTC
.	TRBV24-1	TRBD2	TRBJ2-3	CATSGENTDTQYF	TGTGCCACTAGCGGGGAGAACACAGATACGCAGTATTTT